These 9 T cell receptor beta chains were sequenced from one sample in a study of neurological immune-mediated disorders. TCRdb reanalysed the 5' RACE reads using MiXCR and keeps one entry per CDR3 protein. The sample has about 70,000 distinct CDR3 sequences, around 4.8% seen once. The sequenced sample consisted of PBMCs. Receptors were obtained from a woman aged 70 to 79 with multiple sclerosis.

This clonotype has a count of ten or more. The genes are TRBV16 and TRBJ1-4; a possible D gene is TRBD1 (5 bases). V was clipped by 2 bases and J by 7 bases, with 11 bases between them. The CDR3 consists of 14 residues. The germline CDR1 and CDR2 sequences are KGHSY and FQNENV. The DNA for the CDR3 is TGTGCCAGCAGCCAACTCGGCGGGGGTGAAAAACTGTTTTTT. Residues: CASSQLGGGEKLFF. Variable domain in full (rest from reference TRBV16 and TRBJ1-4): GEEVAQTPKHLVRGEGQKAKLYCAPIKGHSYVFWYQQVLKNEFKFLISFQNENVFDETGMPKERFSAKCLPNSPCSLEIQATKLEDSAVYFCASSQLGGGEKLFFGSGTQLSVL.

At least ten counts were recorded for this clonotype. CDR3 loop: CASSLSGGQGVWFF. Here the CDR3 DNA reads TGCGCCAGCAGCTTGTCCGGGGGACAGGGTGTTTGGTTCTTC. V usage is TRBV5-1 and J usage is TRBJ2-1; 9 bases map to TRBD1. CDR3 length equals 14 residues. CDR1 SGHRS and CDR2 YFSETQ come from the germline V gene. V was clipped by 1 base and J by 15 bases; unmatched bases: 11.

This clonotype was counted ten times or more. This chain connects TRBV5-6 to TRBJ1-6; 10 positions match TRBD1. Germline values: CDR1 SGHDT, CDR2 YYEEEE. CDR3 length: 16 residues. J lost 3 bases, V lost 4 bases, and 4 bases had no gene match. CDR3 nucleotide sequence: TGTGCCAGCAGCCGGGACAGGGGTAGCTATAATTCACCCCTCCACTTT. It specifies CASSRDRGSYNSPLHF.

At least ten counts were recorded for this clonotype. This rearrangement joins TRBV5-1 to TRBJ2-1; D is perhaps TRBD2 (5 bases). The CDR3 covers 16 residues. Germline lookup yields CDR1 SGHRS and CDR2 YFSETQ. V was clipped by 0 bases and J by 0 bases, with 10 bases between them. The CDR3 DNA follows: TGCGCCAGCAGCTTGGATGAGCGGAGCTCCTACAATGAGCAGTTCTTC. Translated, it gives CASSLDERSSYNEQFF.

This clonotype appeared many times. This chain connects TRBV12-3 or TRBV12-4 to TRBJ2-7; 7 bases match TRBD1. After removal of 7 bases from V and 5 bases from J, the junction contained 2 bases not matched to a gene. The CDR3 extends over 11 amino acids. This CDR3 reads CASTDRDEQYF. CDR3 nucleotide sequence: TGTGCCAGCACCGACAGGGACGAGCAGTACTTC.

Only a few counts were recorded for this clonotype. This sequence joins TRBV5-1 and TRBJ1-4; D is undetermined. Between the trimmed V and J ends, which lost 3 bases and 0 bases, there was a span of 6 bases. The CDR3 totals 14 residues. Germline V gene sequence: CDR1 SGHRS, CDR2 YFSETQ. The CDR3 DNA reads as TGCGCCAGCAGCTGGGATGCAACTAATGAAAAACTGTTTTTT. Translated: CASSWDATNEKLFF.

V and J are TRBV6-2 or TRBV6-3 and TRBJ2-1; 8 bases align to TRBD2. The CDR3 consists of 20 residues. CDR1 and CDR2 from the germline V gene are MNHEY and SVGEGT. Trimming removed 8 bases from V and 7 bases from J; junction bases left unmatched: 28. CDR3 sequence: CASSTRREAAKDRRGNEQFF. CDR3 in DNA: TGTGCCAGCTCAACACGGCGGGAGGCGGCCAAGGACAGACGTGGGAATGAGCAGTTCTTC.

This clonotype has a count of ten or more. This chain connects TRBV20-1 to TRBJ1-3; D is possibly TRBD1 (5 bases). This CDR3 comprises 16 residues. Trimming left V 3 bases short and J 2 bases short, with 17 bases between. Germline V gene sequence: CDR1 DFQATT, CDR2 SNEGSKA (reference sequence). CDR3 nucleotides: TGCAGTGCTAGTGGGTCCCACCAGGGAGCTGGAAACACCATATATTTT. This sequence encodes CSASGSHQGAGNTIYF.

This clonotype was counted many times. CDR3 sequence (DNA): TGTGCCAGCAGCTTACTAGCGGGAGAAACCCAGTACTTC. This translates into CASSLLAGETQYF. The chain has TRBV7-2 and TRBJ2-5; 10 bases line up with TRBD2. CDR3 size: 13 residues. The germline gives CDR1 SGHTA, CDR2 FQGNSA. J lost 8 bases, V lost 2 bases, and 2 bases had no gene match.